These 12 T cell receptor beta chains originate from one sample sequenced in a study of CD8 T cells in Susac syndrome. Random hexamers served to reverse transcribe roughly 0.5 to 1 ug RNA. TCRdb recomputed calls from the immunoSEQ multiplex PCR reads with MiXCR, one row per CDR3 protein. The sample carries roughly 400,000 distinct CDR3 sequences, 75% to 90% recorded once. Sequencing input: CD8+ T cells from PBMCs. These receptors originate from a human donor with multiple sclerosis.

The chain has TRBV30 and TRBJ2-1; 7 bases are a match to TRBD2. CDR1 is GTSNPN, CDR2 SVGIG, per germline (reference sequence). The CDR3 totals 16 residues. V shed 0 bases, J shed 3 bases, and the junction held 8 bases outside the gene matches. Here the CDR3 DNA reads TGTGCCTGGAGTGTAATTCGGCTAGCGGTCTACAATGAGCAGTTCTTC. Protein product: CAWSVIRLAVYNEQFF.

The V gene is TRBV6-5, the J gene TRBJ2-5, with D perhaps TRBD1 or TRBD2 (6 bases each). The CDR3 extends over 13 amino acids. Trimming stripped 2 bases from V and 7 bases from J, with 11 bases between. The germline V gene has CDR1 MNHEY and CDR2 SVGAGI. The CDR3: CASSYPEGGTQYF. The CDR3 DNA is TGTGCCAGCAGTTACCCCGAGGGGGGGACCCAGTACTTC.

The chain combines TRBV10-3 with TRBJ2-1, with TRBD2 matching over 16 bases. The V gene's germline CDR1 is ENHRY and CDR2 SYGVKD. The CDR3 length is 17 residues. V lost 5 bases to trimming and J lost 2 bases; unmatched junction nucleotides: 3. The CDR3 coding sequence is TGTGCCATCAGTTTCGGGACTAGCGGGAGGGCCTACAATGAGCAGTTCTTC. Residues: CAISFGTSGRAYNEQFF.

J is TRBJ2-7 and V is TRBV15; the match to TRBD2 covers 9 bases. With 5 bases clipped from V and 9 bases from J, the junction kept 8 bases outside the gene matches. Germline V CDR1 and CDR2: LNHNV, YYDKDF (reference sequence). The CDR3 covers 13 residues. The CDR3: CATSGPSGKGQYF. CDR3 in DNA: TGTGCCACCAGCGGCCCTAGCGGGAAAGGGCAGTACTTC. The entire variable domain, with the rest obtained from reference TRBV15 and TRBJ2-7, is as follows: DAMVIQNPRYQVTQFGKPVTLSCSQTLNHNVMYWYQQKSSQAPKLLFHYYDKDFNNEADTPDNFQSRRPNTSFCFLDIRSPGLGDTAMYLCATSGPSGKGQYFGPGTRLTVT.

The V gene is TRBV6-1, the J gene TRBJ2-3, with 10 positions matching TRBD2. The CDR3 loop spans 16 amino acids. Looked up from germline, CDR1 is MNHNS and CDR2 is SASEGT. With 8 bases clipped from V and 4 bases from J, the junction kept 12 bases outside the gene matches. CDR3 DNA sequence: TGTGCCAGCCTCCACGAAGCGGGGGGGCCAGCAGATACGCAGTATTTT. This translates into CASLHEAGGPADTQYF.

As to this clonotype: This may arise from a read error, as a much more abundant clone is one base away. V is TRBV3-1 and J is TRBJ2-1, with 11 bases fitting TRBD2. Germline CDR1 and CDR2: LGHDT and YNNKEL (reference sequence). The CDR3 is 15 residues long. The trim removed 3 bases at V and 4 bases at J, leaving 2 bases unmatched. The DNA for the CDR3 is TGTGCCAGCAGCCACGGGACTAGCGGATACAATGAGCAGTTCTTC. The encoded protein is CASSHGTSGYNEQFF.

Written as DNA, the CDR3 is TGTGCCAGCAGTCAACCGGGGGTGACCTACGAGCAGTACTTC. This encodes CASSQPGVTYEQYF. This rearrangement joins TRBV6-1 to TRBJ2-7; maybe TRBD2 (6 bases). The CDR3 totals 14 residues. The V end lost 5 bases, the J end lost 2 bases, and 13 bases lay between the germline ends. Germline V gives CDR1 MNHNS, CDR2 SASEGT.

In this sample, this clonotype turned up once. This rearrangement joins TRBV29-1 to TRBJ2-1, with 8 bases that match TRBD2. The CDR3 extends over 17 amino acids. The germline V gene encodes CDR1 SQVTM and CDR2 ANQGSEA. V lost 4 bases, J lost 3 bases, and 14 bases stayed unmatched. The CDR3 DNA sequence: TGCAGCGTTGGAGTCGGAGAAGCGGGAGTTGGCTACAATGAGCAGTTCTTC. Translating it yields CSVGVGEAGVGYNEQFF.

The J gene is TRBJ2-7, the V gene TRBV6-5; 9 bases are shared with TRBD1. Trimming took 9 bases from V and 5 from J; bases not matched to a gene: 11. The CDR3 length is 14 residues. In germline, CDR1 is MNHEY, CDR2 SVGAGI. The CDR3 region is CASSPGTGRDEQYF. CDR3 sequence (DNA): TGTGCCAGTAGTCCCGGGACAGGGAGAGACGAGCAGTACTTC.

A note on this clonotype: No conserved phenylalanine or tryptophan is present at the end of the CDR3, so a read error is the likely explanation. CDR3 bases: TGTGCCAGCAGCTTAGGGCAGGGTGATCAGCCCCAGCATCTT. This translates into CASSLGQGDQPQHL. V is TRBV7-9 and J is TRBJ1-5, with D possibly TRBD1 on 5 matching bases. Trimming pared 1 base from V and 5 bases from J, leaving 9 bases between. The CDR3 runs 14 residues. The germline gives CDR1 SEHNR, CDR2 FQNEAQ (reference sequence).

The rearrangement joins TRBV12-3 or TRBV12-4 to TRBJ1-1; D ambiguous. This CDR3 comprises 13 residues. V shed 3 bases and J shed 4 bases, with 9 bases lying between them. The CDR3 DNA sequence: TGTGCCAGCAGTTTCTCGGGGTTCACTGAAGCTTTCTTT. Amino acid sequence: CASSFSGFTEAFF.

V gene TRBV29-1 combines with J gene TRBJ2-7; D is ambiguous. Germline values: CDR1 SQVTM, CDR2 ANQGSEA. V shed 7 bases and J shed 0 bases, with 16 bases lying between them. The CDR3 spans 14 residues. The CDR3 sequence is CSATAVGSSYEQYF. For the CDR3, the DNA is TGCAGCGCCACGGCCGTTGGCAGCTCCTACGAGCAGTACTTC.